This is a list of T cell receptor beta chains from one sample in a study of cytomegalovirus exposure and HLA in healthy donors. TCRdb keeps only in-frame clones here, not all; method: immunoSEQ multiplex PCR. The data contain about 130,000 clones, about 76% of them singletons. Source material: PBMCs. These receptors all come from a woman between 55 and 75 years old in good health and CMV-seropositive. CDR3s include the opening cysteine and the closing phenylalanine or tryptophan. A D gene is named only where the DNA matches it firmly. Size is stated for part of the rows, as once, few or many counts, or as a class when the clone is expanded.

v_call: TRBV7-2; j_call: TRBJ2-5; d_call: .; clone_size: .; cdr3_nt: TGTGCCAGCAGCTTTCAGGCGAGCCAAGAGACCCAGTACTTC; cdr3_aa: CASSFQASQETQYF
v_call: TRBV4-3; j_call: TRBJ2-2; d_call: .; clone_size: .; cdr3_nt: TGCGCCAGCAGCCAATTAAGGGGTTCTGACACCGGGGAGCTGTTTTTT; cdr3_aa: CASSQLRGSDTGELFF
v_call: TRBV7-2; j_call: TRBJ2-3; d_call: .; clone_size: .; cdr3_nt: TGTGCCAGCAGCTCGAGCTCCACAGATACGCAGTATTTT; cdr3_aa: CASSSSSTDTQYF
v_call: TRBV6-5; j_call: TRBJ1-2; d_call: TRBD1; clone_size: .; cdr3_nt: TGTGCCAGCAGTTACTCGGAAGTAGGGGGCGGTGGCTACACCTTC; cdr3_aa: CASSYSEVGGGGYTF
v_call: TRBV6-5; j_call: TRBJ2-5; d_call: TRBD1; clone_size: .; cdr3_nt: TGTGCCACCGTTGACAGGGGTGAGACCCAGTACTTC; cdr3_aa: CATVDRGETQYF
v_call: TRBV7-2; j_call: TRBJ1-1; d_call: .; clone_size: .; cdr3_nt: TGTGCCAGCAGCCAGTCACGGGTGGGAGCTTTCTTT; cdr3_aa: CASSQSRVGAFF
v_call: TRBV19; j_call: TRBJ1-2; d_call: TRBD1; clone_size: .; cdr3_nt: TGTGCCAGTCGGAATACGGGACAGAGCTATGGCTACACCTTC; cdr3_aa: CASRNTGQSYGYTF
v_call: TRBV18; j_call: TRBJ2-3; d_call: .; clone_size: .; cdr3_nt: TGTGCCAGCTCACCACCCGGCACAGATACGCAGTATTTT; cdr3_aa: CASSPPGTDTQYF
v_call: TRBV4-3; j_call: TRBJ2-7; d_call: TRBD2; clone_size: .; cdr3_nt: TGCGCCAGCAGCCCGACTCAAATCTTGGCAGCGGGAGGCCTATCCTACGAGCAGTACTTC; cdr3_aa: CASSPTQILAAGGLSYEQYF
v_call: TRBV18; j_call: TRBJ2-7; d_call: .; clone_size: .; cdr3_nt: TGTGCCAGCTCACCTCCTCCCAGCTCCTACGAGCAGTACTTC; cdr3_aa: CASSPPPSSYEQYF
v_call: TRBV27; j_call: TRBJ1-1; d_call: TRBD1; clone_size: few; cdr3_nt: TGTGCCAGCAGGCCGGACAGGGGGCTCGTCACTGAAGCTTTCTTT; cdr3_aa: CASRPDRGLVTEAFF
v_call: TRBV5-1; j_call: TRBJ2-7; d_call: .; clone_size: .; cdr3_nt: TGCGCCAGTTCGCCCTCGAGCGGCCCCTACGAGCAGTACTTC; cdr3_aa: CASSPSSGPYEQYF
v_call: TRBV14; j_call: TRBJ1-3; d_call: TRBD1; clone_size: .; cdr3_nt: TGTGCCAGCAGCCATTTCCAGGGGGCTGGAAACACCATATATTTT; cdr3_aa: CASSHFQGAGNTIYF
v_call: TRBV5-3; j_call: TRBJ1-3; d_call: .; clone_size: .; cdr3_nt: TGTGCCAGAAGCCTACAGTTCTCTGGAAACACCATATATTTT; cdr3_aa: CARSLQFSGNTIYF
v_call: TRBV2; j_call: TRBJ1-5; d_call: .; clone_size: few; cdr3_nt: TGTGCCAGCAGTGCCGTGCCAGGTCCCAATCAGCCCCAGCATTTT; cdr3_aa: CASSAVPGPNQPQHF
v_call: TRBV4-1; j_call: TRBJ2-3; d_call: .; clone_size: once; cdr3_nt: TGCGCCAGCAGCCAAATAACGGGCGGGGCAGATACGCAGTATTTT; cdr3_aa: CASSQITGGADTQYF
v_call: TRBV6-5; j_call: TRBJ2-3; d_call: TRBD1; clone_size: .; cdr3_nt: TGTGCCAGCAGTTTCAGGGGGTCGAGCACAGATACGCAGTATTTT; cdr3_aa: CASSFRGSSTDTQYF
v_call: TRBV30; j_call: TRBJ2-3; d_call: TRBD1; clone_size: .; cdr3_nt: TGTGCCTGGAGTGGGACAGGGGCCGCAGATACGCAGTATTTT; cdr3_aa: CAWSGTGAADTQYF
v_call: TRBV7-2; j_call: TRBJ1-5; d_call: .; clone_size: .; cdr3_nt: TGTGCCAGCAGCTTAGCGCTCCGGGGAATCGGCAATCAGCCCCAGCATTTT; cdr3_aa: CASSLALRGIGNQPQHF
v_call: TRBV28; j_call: TRBJ1-1; d_call: .; clone_size: .; cdr3_nt: TGTGCCAGCAGTTTAGCTCGAGGGCCTGAAGCTTTCTTT; cdr3_aa: CASSLARGPEAFF
v_call: TRBV27; j_call: TRBJ2-2; d_call: TRBD2; clone_size: .; cdr3_nt: TGTGCCACCAAGGCTTGGGGGGGGATCGGGGGCACCGGGGAGCTGTTTTTT; cdr3_aa: CATKAWGGIGGTGELFF
v_call: TRBV5-6; j_call: TRBJ2-5; d_call: .; clone_size: .; cdr3_nt: TGTGCCAGCAGTCTCCAGGGGGGACAGTACTTC; cdr3_aa: CASSLQGGQYF
v_call: TRBV30; j_call: TRBJ2-7; d_call: .; clone_size: .; cdr3_nt: TGTGCCTGGAGGGGGCAGGTAAACGAGCAGTACTTC; cdr3_aa: CAWRGQVNEQYF
v_call: TRBV4-3; j_call: TRBJ2-3; d_call: .; clone_size: .; cdr3_nt: TGCGCCAGCAGCCAAGATGGAGGAACAGATACGCAGTATTTT; cdr3_aa: CASSQDGGTDTQYF
v_call: TRBV18; j_call: TRBJ2-1; d_call: .; clone_size: .; cdr3_nt: TGTGCCAGCTCACCGACTAGGGACAATGAGCAGTTCTTC; cdr3_aa: CASSPTRDNEQFF
v_call: TRBV2; j_call: TRBJ2-7; d_call: TRBD2; clone_size: .; cdr3_nt: TGTGCCAGCAGTGGCTTAGGGACTAGCGGGAGGAACCCCTACGAGCAGTACTTC; cdr3_aa: CASSGLGTSGRNPYEQYF
v_call: TRBV7-3; j_call: TRBJ2-3; d_call: TRBD1; clone_size: .; cdr3_nt: TGTGCCAGCAGCTTCACAGGGGGTGTCACAGATACGCAGTATTTT; cdr3_aa: CASSFTGGVTDTQYF
v_call: TRBV7-9; j_call: TRBJ1-1; d_call: TRBD1; clone_size: .; cdr3_nt: TGTGCCAGCAGCTTAGCGGCCGGACAGGTCAGGGAAGCTTTCTTT; cdr3_aa: CASSLAAGQVREAFF
v_call: TRBV19; j_call: TRBJ1-1; d_call: .; clone_size: .; cdr3_nt: TGTGCCAGTAGTATTCGCGGACAGTTCAACACTGAAACTTTCTTT; cdr3_aa: CASSIRGQFNTETFF
v_call: TRBV19; j_call: TRBJ2-3; d_call: TRBD2; clone_size: .; cdr3_nt: TGTGCCAGTAGTTTACTAGCGGGGGGCACAGATACGCAGTATTTT; cdr3_aa: CASSLLAGGTDTQYF
v_call: TRBV27; j_call: TRBJ1-2; d_call: .; clone_size: .; cdr3_nt: TGTGCCAGCAGTTTAGACCTGAGGAGCTATGGCTACACCTTC; cdr3_aa: CASSLDLRSYGYTF
v_call: TRBV5-4; j_call: TRBJ2-3; d_call: TRBD2; clone_size: once; cdr3_nt: TGTGCCAGCAGCTTGGGTGCTAGCGGGACAGATACGCAGTATTTT; cdr3_aa: CASSLGASGTDTQYF
v_call: TRBV7-3; j_call: TRBJ2-3; d_call: TRBD2; clone_size: .; cdr3_nt: TGTGCCAGCAGCACCCGACTAGCGGGAGATTTCAGGGGCACAGATACGCAGTATTTT; cdr3_aa: CASSTRLAGDFRGTDTQYF
v_call: TRBV30; j_call: TRBJ1-1; d_call: .; clone_size: .; cdr3_nt: TGTGCCTGGAGCCGAGGAACGGGAGCTGAAGCTTTCTTT; cdr3_aa: CAWSRGTGAEAFF
v_call: TRBV6-5; j_call: TRBJ1-2; d_call: .; clone_size: .; cdr3_nt: TGTGCCAGCAGTTACTATTCAACAGGGAACTATGGCTACACCTTC; cdr3_aa: CASSYYSTGNYGYTF
v_call: TRBV7-9; j_call: TRBJ2-5; d_call: TRBD2; clone_size: .; cdr3_nt: TGTGCCAGCAGCCTCACTAGCGGGAAAGAGACCCAGTACTTC; cdr3_aa: CASSLTSGKETQYF
v_call: TRBV9; j_call: TRBJ1-6; d_call: TRBD1; clone_size: few; cdr3_nt: TGTGCCAGCAGCTTCTGGGAGACAGGGGGGAATTCACCCCTCCACTTT; cdr3_aa: CASSFWETGGNSPLHF
v_call: TRBV7-2; j_call: TRBJ2-7; d_call: TRBD1; clone_size: .; cdr3_nt: TGTGCCAGCAGCCACCGCGGACAGGGTTACTACGAGCAGTACTTC; cdr3_aa: CASSHRGQGYYEQYF